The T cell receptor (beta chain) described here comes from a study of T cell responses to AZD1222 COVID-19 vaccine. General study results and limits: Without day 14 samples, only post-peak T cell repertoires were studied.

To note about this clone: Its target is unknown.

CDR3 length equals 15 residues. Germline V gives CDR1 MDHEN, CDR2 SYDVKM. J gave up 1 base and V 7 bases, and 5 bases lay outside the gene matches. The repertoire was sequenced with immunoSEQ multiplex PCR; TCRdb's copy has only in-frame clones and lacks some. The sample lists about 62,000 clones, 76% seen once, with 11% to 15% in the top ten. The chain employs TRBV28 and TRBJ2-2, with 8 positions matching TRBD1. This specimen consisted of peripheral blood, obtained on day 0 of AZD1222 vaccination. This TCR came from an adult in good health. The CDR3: CASIPGQENTGELFF. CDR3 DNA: TGTGCCAGCATTCCGGGACAGGAGAACACCGGGGAGCTGTTTTTT.